This paragraph reports one T cell receptor beta chain. This specimen belongs to a study of blood T cells in healthy people across ages. The germline CDR1 and CDR2 sequences are SGHRS and YFSETQ. V was clipped by 3 bases and J by 2 bases, with 12 bases between them. The CDR3 is 14 residues long. Primed by a sample-barcoded 5' primer and a J-beta primer mix, a second PCR proceeded for about 6 to 11 cycles. TCRdb itself ran the 5' RACE reads through MiXCR, one entry per CDR3 protein. This table holds 790,000 or so distinct CDR3 sequences, about 56% found once. Sequenced: blood. This receptor was obtained from a man aged 35 to 55 in good health. The chain couples TRBV5-1 to TRBJ2-7; tentative D call: TRBD1 (5 bases). The CDR3 is CASSSDMVPYEQYF. The CDR3 DNA reads TGCGCCAGCAGCTCGGACATGGTACCCTACGAGCAGTACTTC.